Presented here are 14 T cell receptor beta chains from one specimen sequenced in a study of shared clonotypes between healthy human individuals. Repertoires were generated with immunoSEQ multiplex PCR, while TCRdb's copy carries only in-frame clones and drops some. This sample has about half a million clones, with around 85% found just once. The sample taken for sequencing was PBMCs. All receptors derive from a woman between 40 and 50 years old in good health. Some clones in this sample may be carry-over from other donors' samples.

As for this clone: It is likely a read error: a sequence one base away is far more abundant. This specimen includes other DNA sequences encoding the same CDR3. The J gene is TRBJ2-7, the V gene TRBV5-4, with D perhaps matching TRBD2 (5 bases). Germline-derived CDR1 and CDR2 are SGHNT and YYREEE (reference sequence). This CDR3 has 15 amino acids. The DNA of the CDR3 is TGTGCCAGCAGCAGAGGGAGCAGTTACTCCTATGAGCAGTACTTC. Amino acid sequence: CASSRGSSYSYEQYF.

Concerning this clone itself: A far larger clone lies a single base away; this is likely a read error. The sample has other DNA sequences that encode this CDR3 too. This chain connects TRBV2 to TRBJ1-5; maybe TRBD1 (5 bases). The V gene's germline CDR1 is SNHLY and CDR2 FYNNEI. The CDR3 sequence is 15 residues long. The chain's CDR3 is CASSPLGARNQPQHF. As DNA, the CDR3 is TGCGCCAGCAGTCCACTCGGGGCCAGGAATCAGCCCCAGCATTTT.

In this sample, this clone turned up once. Compared with germline, one end of the junction differs, possibly owing to a read error. The chain couples TRBV2 to TRBJ1-1; D call uncertain. CDR1 SNHLY and CDR2 FYNNEI come from the germline V gene. The CDR3 spans 13 residues. The CDR3: CASREDRNTEAFF. DNA of the CDR3: TGTGCCAGCAGAGAAGACCGGAACACTGAAGCTTTCTTT. Variable domain in full (rest from reference TRBV2 and TRBJ1-1): EPEVTQTPSHQVTQMGQEVILRCVPISNHLYFYWYRQILGQKVEFLVSFYNNEISEKSEIFDDQFSVERPDGSNFTLKIRSTKLEDSAMYFCASREDRNTEAFFGQGTRLTVV.

Note on this clone: This CDR3 fails to terminate in the conserved phenylalanine or tryptophan, so it likely reflects a read error. CDR3 bases: TGCGCCAGCGGCCTGCAGGGAGGACAGCCCCAGCATTCT. This gives the protein CASGLQGGQPQHS. The chain recombines TRBV5-1 with TRBJ1-5, with D possibly being TRBD1 (5 bases). Per germline, CDR1 SGHRS and CDR2 YFSETQ. This CDR3 is built from 13 residues. With 7 bases removed from V and 7 bases from J, the gap between germline ends came to 15 bases.

This chain links TRBV5-4 with TRBJ2-2; D remains unclear. Between the trimmed V and J ends, which lost 2 bases and 0 bases, there was a span of 8 bases. This CDR3 spans 15 amino acids. In germline, CDR1 is SGHNT, CDR2 YYREEE (reference sequence). The CDR3 spells CASSFGRANTGELFF. DNA for the CDR3: TGTGCCAGCAGCTTTGGGCGAGCGAACACCGGGGAGCTGTTTTTT.

The chain has TRBV2 and TRBJ2-6, with 9 bases lining up with TRBD1. In germline, CDR1 is SNHLY, CDR2 FYNNEI. V lost 8 bases and J lost 0; bases outside the gene matches: 8. The CDR3 is 17 residues long. CDR3 sequence reads: CASSPRDRVSGANVLTF. In nucleotides, the CDR3 is TGTGCCAGCTCCCCGAGGGACAGGGTCTCTGGGGCCAACGTCCTGACTTTC.

In regard to this clone: It is likely a read error: a sequence one base away is far more abundant. V usage is TRBV30 and J usage is TRBJ2-6; TRBD1 might be the D (5 bases). Germline CDR1 is GTSNPN and CDR2 is SVGIG (reference sequence). The CDR3 length is 17 residues. The CDR3 sequence: CAWSKRGLRSGVNVLTF. In nucleotides, the CDR3 is TGTGCCTGGAGTAAAAGGGGTTTACGCTCTGGGGTCAACGTCCTGACTTTC.

This chain links TRBV9 with TRBJ2-1; 7 nucleotides line up with TRBD1. J lost 4 bases, V lost 4 bases, and 8 bases had no gene match. Germline V lookup: CDR1 SGDLS, CDR2 YYNGEE. This CDR3 spans 15 amino acids. The CDR3 sequence is CASSPSGTAYNEQFF. The CDR3 DNA sequence: TGTGCCAGCAGCCCTTCCGGGACAGCGTACAATGAGCAGTTCTTC.

This rearrangement joins TRBV6-1 to TRBJ2-2; D call uncertain. CDR1 and CDR2 (germline): MNHNS, SASEGT. This CDR3 spans 15 amino acids. Trimming left V 5 bases short and J 3 bases short, with 13 bases between. As DNA, the CDR3 is TGTGCCAGCAGTCCAACGGCCCTGTACACCGGGGAGCTGTTTTTT. It translates to CASSPTALYTGELFF.

Concerning this clone itself: A single base is all that separates this from a far larger clone, so a read error is likely. This likely comes from a read error, as the CDR3 has no conserved phenylalanine or tryptophan at its end. The rearrangement uses TRBV7-2 and TRBJ1-2; D is ambiguous. Looked up from germline, CDR1 is SGHTA and CDR2 is FQGNSA. Trimming stripped 1 base from V and 0 bases from J, with 12 bases between. The CDR3 is 16 residues long. The CDR3 sequence: CASSLVAGSSNYGYTL. CDR3 DNA: TGTGCCAGCAGCTTAGTCGCGGGCAGCTCTAACTATGGCTACACCCTC.

This sequence joins TRBV7-2 and TRBJ1-3; D is undetermined. The CDR3 contains 15 residues. Germline assignment: CDR1 SGHTA and CDR2 FQGNSA. V was clipped by 1 base and J by 4 bases, with 11 bases between them. The CDR3 coding sequence is TGTGCCAGCAGCTTAGAAGTGAGTTCGGGAAACACCATATATTTT. The encoded protein is CASSLEVSSGNTIYF.

The V and J genes are TRBV15 and TRBJ2-7, with D unresolved. Germline V gene lookup returns CDR1 LNHNV and CDR2 YYDKDF (reference sequence). CDR3 size: 12 residues. V was cut by 0 bases and J by 7 bases, with 7 bases left in between. CDR3 DNA sequence: TGTGCCACCAGCAGAGATGGTCATGAGCAGTACTTC. This codes for CATSRDGHEQYF.

There are many counts of this clone. The same CDR3 arises from other DNA sequences in this sample as well. The CDR3 spells CAATSGTAEQYF. DNA of the CDR3: TGTGCCGCCACTAGCGGGACGGCCGAGCAGTACTTC. The chain recombines TRBV12-1 with TRBJ2-7; TRBD2 reflects the table's D call only, with no check against the DNA. TRBV12-1 has pseudogene status. There are 12 residues in the CDR3.

A few counts support this clone. A far larger clone is one nucleotide away, so this likely arose from a read error. This chain joins TRBV28 and TRBJ2-2; a weak D match, TRBD2 (5 bases). The CDR3 consists of 15 residues. Germline V lookup: CDR1 MDHEN, CDR2 SYDVKM. CDR3 loop: CASTAGSPSPGELSF. CDR3 DNA sequence: TGTGCCAGCACAGCCGGGTCACCAAGCCCCGGGGAGCTGTCTTTT.